The sample holds a few counts of the clone carrying this T cell receptor (beta chain). The antigen remains undetermined. This CDR3 is built from 13 residues. Between the trimmed V and J ends, which lost 6 bases and 3 bases, there was a span of 15 bases. Germline V gene data show CDR1 as SQVTM and CDR2 as ANQGSEA. This entry belongs to a study of identical twins' blood T cells. Findings and caveats of the study: Shared CDR3 clonotype counts tracked mainly the product of cloneset sizes.

Donors were six healthy women in three monozygous twin pairs. Likely shared infections and vaccines: all three twin pairs were reared together. Study processing details: Each library had roughly 2.2 to 4 million CDR3 reads and about 85,000 to nearly 550,000 clonotypes. Using its own MiXCR run on the 5' RACE reads, TCRdb lists one record per CDR3 protein. In this record, the V and J calls reflect TCRdb's handling and not the investigators' own analysis. The sample has roughly 380,000 distinct CDR3 sequences; roughly 28% are singletons. The material sequenced was PBMCs. This rearrangement joins TRBV29-1 to TRBJ2-7, with no clear D. The clonotype was recovered from a woman aged 18 to 50 in good health. For the CDR3, the DNA is TGCAGCGTGCTGATGGCAGAGAGCTACGAGCAGTACTTC. It yields the protein CSVLMAESYEQYF.